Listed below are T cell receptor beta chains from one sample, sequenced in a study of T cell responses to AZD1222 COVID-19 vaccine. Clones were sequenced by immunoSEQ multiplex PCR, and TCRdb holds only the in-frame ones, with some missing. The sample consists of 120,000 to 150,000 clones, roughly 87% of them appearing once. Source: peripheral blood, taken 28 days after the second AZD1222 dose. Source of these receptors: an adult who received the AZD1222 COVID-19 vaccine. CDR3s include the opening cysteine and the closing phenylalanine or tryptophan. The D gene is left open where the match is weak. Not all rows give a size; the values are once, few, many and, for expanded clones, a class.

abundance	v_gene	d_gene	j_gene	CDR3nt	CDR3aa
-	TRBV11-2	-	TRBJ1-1	TGTGCCAGCAGCTCCAGGGTGGGATTGGGCACTGAAGCTTTCTTT	CASSSRVGLGTEAFF
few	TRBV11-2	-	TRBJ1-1	TGTGCCAGCAGTCACACTGAAGCTTTCTTT	CASSHTEAFF
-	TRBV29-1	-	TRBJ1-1	TGCAGCGTTGCCCCATCGAACACTGAAGCTTTCTTT	CSVAPSNTEAFF
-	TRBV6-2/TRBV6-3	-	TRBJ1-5	TGTGCCAGCAGCCCTGTCGTCCACGGGGCAGGAGGTCAGCCCCAGCATTTT	CASSPVVHGAGGQPQHF
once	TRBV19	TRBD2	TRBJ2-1	TGTGCCAGTAGTATATTAGCGGGGTTGAATGAGCAGTTCTTC	CASSILAGLNEQFF
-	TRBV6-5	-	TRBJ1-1	TGTGCCAGCAGTTACTCATCTTCCGGGGGTAACACTGAAGCTTTCTTT	CASSYSSSGGNTEAFF
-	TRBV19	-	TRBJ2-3	TGTGCCAGTAGTATAGGTCAGCGAGGGAGCTTCGGCACAGATACGCAGTATTTT	CASSIGQRGSFGTDTQYF
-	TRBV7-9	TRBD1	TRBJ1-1	TGTGCCAGCAGCTTAGCCCCGGGACAGGGCACTGAAGCTTTCTTT	CASSLAPGQGTEAFF
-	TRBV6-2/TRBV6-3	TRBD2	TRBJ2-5	TGTGCCAGCAGTGTAGCGGGGGCGGGTCCGTCGAGTGAGACCCAGTACTTC	CASSVAGAGPSSETQYF
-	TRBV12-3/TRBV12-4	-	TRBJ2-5	TGTGCCAGCAGTTTGAACGATCAAGAGACCCAGTACTTC	CASSLNDQETQYF
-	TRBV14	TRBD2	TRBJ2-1	TGTGCCAGCAGCCCCCGGCGGGAGGGCCCGCATGAGCAGTTCTTC	CASSPRREGPHEQFF
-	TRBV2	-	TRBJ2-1	TGTGCCAGCAGTGAGGGGCCCGGGCGATACAATGAGCAGTTCTTC	CASSEGPGRYNEQFF
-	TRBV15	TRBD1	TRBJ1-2	TGTGCCACCAGCAGCCCGGACAGGGGGCATGGCTACACCTTC	CATSSPDRGHGYTF
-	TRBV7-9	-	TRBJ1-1	TGTGCCAGCAGCCCCTCGGGGGGCGGAGGGAACACTGAAGCTTTCTTT	CASSPSGGGGNTEAFF
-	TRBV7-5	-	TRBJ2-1	TGTGCCAGATTGGGAGACTATGAGCAGTTCTTC	CARLGDYEQFF
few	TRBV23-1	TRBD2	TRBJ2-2	TGCGCCAGCAGTCAATCTCCCCAGCGGGGGAACACCGGGGAGCTGTTTTTT	CASSQSPQRGNTGELFF
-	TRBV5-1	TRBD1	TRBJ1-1	TGCGCCAGCGTTCCCGGGGACAGGGGCCGGTGGACTGAAGCTTTCTTT	CASVPGDRGRWTEAFF
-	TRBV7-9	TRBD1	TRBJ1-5	TGTGCCAGCAGCTCCCCTAGCGACAGGGCCGATCAGCCCCAGCATTTT	CASSSPSDRADQPQHF
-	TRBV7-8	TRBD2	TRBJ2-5	TGTGCCAGCAGCTTAGGACTAGCGGGAGAGGAGACCCAGTACTTC	CASSLGLAGEETQYF
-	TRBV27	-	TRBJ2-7	TGTGCCAGCAGTTTTCTTTTGGACGGCTTTTACGAGCAGTACTTC	CASSFLLDGFYEQYF
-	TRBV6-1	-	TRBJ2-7	TGTGCCAGCAGTGAGGGGTTACACTGGGAGCAGTACTTC	CASSEGLHWEQYF
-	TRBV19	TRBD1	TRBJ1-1	TGTGCCAGTATACTTACCGGGACAGCAAACACTGAAGCTTTCTTT	CASILTGTANTEAFF
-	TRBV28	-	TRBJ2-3	TGTGCCAGCAGTGGTGACAGGTACACAGATACGCAGTATTTT	CASSGDRYTDTQYF
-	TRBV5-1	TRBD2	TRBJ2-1	TGCGCCAGCAGCTTGGCCCGGACTAGCGGGAACAATGAGCAGTTCTTC	CASSLARTSGNNEQFF
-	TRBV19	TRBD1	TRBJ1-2	TGTGCCAGTAGTAGATTACAGGGGAGGTATGGCTACACCTTC	CASSRLQGRYGYTF
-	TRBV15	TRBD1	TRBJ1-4	TGTGCCACCAGCCAGGGGGGGCCTAATGAAAAACTGTTTTTT	CATSQGGPNEKLFF
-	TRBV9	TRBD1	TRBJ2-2	TGTGCCAGCAGCGTAGGGGGACAGACCGGGGAGCTGTTTTTT	CASSVGGQTGELFF
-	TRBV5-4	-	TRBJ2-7	TGTGCCAGCAGCTTACAAGGCGGGATAAACGAGCAGTACTTC	CASSLQGGINEQYF
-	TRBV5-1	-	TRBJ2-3	TGCGCCAGCAGCCTGGACGGGCACTCCACAGATACGCAGTATTTT	CASSLDGHSTDTQYF
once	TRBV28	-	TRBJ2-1	TGTGCCAGCAGTGCCCGCTGGCAGAGCTCCTACAATGAGCAGTTCTTC	CASSARWQSSYNEQFF
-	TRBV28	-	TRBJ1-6	TGTGCCAGCAGATTCAGAGGGACCAGCTCCTATAATTCACCCCTCCACTTT	CASRFRGTSSYNSPLHF
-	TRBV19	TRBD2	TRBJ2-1	TGTGCCAGTAGTATAGGGGGCGGGAGGTTCTACAATGAGCAGTTCTTC	CASSIGGGRFYNEQFF
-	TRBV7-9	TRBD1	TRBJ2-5	TGTGCCAGCAGCCAGGGGGCCGGACGCGATGAGACCCAGTACTTC	CASSQGAGRDETQYF
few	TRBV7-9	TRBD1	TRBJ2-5	TGTGCCAGCAGCCCCGGACAGGGGACGAACCAAGAGACCCAGTACTTC	CASSPGQGTNQETQYF
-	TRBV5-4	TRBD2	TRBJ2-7	TGTGCCAGCAGCTTGGATGTAGCGGGGAGCTCCTACGAGCAGTACTTC	CASSLDVAGSSYEQYF
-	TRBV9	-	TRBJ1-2	TGTGCCAGCAGCGTAGCGGAGAACTATGGCTACACCTTC	CASSVAENYGYTF
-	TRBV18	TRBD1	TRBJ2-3	TGTGCCAGCTCGCCGGGACAGAGGAGCACAGATACGCAGTATTTT	CASSPGQRSTDTQYF
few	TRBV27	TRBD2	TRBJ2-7	TGTGCCAGCAGTTGGTCCCTAGCGGGCTACGAGCAGTACTTC	CASSWSLAGYEQYF
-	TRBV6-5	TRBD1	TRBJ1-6	TGTGCCAGCAGATCACAGGGGGGGGATAATTCACCCCTCCACTTT	CASRSQGGDNSPLHF
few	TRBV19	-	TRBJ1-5	TGTGCCAGTAGTATTTTAGGACAAAGCAATCAGCCCCAGCATTTT	CASSILGQSNQPQHF
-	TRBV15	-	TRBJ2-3	TGTGCCACCAGCTCTCGCGCCGCGGCTAGCACAGATACGCAGTATTTT	CATSSRAAASTDTQYF